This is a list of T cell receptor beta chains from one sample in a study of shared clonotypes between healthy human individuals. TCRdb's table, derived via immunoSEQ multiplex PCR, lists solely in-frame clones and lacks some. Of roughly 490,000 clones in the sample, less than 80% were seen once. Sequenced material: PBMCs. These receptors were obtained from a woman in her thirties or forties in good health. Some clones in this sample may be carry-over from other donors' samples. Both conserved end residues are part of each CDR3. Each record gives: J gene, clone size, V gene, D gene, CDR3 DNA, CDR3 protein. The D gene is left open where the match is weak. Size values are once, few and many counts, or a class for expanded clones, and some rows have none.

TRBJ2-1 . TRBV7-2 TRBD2 TGTGCCAGCAGCTTTTCCGGGACTAGCGTTTACAATGAGCAGTTCTTC CASSFSGTSVYNEQFF
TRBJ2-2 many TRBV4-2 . TGTGCCAGCAGCCAAGGGATGGCTTCGGGGGAGCTGTTTTTT CASSQGMASGELFF
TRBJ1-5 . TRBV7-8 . TGTGCCAGCAGCTTAGGGGCAGGGGATCAGCCCCAGCATTTT CASSLGAGDQPQHF
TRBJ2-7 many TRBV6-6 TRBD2 TGTGCCAGCAGTCAAGCGGGAGGGCTGATCGGCGAGCAGTACTTC CASSQAGGLIGEQYF
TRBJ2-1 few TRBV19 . TGTGCCAGTAGTATAGAATCAGGGTGGCATGAGCAGTTCTTC CASSIESGWHEQFF
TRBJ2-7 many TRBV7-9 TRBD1 TGTGCCAGCCGCGAGACAGGGAGCGAGCAGTACTTC CASRETGSEQYF
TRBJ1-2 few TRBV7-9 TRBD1 TGTGCCAGCAGCCGCCGAGAGGGGGCTGATGGCTACACCTTC CASSRREGADGYTF
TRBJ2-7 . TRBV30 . TGTGCCTGGGGGGTCTTGGCTGATCAGTACTTC CAWGVLADQYF
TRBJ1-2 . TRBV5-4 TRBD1 TGTGCCAGCAGCTTTGGACAGGGGCCCCAAGGGGCTAACTATGGCTACACCTTC CASSFGQGPQGANYGYTF
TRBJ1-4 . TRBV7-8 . TGTGCCAGCAGCTTAGGACCGGCCACAACTAATGAAAAACTGTTTTTT CASSLGPATTNEKLFF
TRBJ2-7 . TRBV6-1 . TGTGCCAGCTGCCTTGGGCAGTCGGGTACCTACGAGCAGTACTTC CASCLGQSGTYEQYF
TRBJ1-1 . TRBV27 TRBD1 TGTGCCAGCAGTCCCGGGACAGCGAACACTGAAGCTTTCTTT CASSPGTANTEAFF
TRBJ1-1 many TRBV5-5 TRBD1 TGTGCCAGCAGCCGAAGGGACAGGGAGAACACTGAAGCTTTCTTT CASSRRDRENTEAFF
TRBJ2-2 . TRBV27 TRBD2 TGTGCCAGCACCCCCGGGACTATGACCGGGGAGCTGTTTTTT CASTPGTMTGELFF
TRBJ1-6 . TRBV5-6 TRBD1 TGTGCCAGCAGCTTGACGACAGGGGTCCGATCACCCCTCCACTTT CASSLTTGVRSPLHF
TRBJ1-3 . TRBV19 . TGTGCCAGTAGTACCGTACTGTACAGGGCTGGAAACACCATATATTTT CASSTVLYRAGNTIYF
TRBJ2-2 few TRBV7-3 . TGTGCCAGCAGCCCCCACAGTCACACCGGGGAGCTGTTTTTT CASSPHSHTGELFF
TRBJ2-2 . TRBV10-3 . TGTGCCATCAGTGGGATGGGGCTCGCCGGGGAGCTGTTTTTT CAISGMGLAGELFF
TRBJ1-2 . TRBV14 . TGTGCCAGCGAATCTTCGGCGCACTCCGGCTACACCTTC CASESSAHSGYTF
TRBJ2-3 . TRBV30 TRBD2 TGTGCCTGGAGTGCCGGGACTAGCGGGAGAGGAGATACGCAGTATTTT CAWSAGTSGRGDTQYF
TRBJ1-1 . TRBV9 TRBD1 TGTGCCAGCAGCGTAGCCCCAGGGGGCGAATCTGAAGCTTTCTTT CASSVAPGGESEAFF
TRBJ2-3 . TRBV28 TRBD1 TGTGCCAGCAGTCCGACAGGGCCGACAGATACGCAGTATTTT CASSPTGPTDTQYF
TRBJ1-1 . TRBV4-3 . TGCGCCAGCAGCCCCGGGACGGAAATCACTGAAGCTTTCTTT CASSPGTEITEAFF
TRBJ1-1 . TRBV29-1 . TGCAGCGTTGGGCAGGGTGGTACGGCTTTCTTT CSVGQGGTAFF
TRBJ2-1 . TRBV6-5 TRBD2 TGTGCCAGCAGTTTCACTAGCGGGAGTTGGGACAATGAGCAGTTCTTC CASSFTSGSWDNEQFF
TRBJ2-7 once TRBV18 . TGTGCCAGCTCACCAGCGGGCGGGGCTATATACGAGCAGTACTTC CASSPAGGAIYEQYF
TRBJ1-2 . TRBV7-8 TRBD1 TGTGCCAGCAGCTCCGCTCGGGCGCAGGGGGCGTTTGGCTACACCTTC CASSSARAQGAFGYTF
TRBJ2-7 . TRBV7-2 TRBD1 TGTGCCAGCAGCCCCTGGGCCCCTCGGGGACAGAAGCAGTACTTC CASSPWAPRGQKQYF
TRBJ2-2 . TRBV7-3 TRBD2 TGTGCCAGCAGCTCTCGGCAGGGACTAGCGGGAGGCACCGGGGAGCTGTTTTTT CASSSRQGLAGGTGELFF
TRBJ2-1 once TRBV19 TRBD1 TGTGCCAGTAGTAGATTAAAGGGGGCGGTTGAGCAGTTCTTC CASSRLKGAVEQFF
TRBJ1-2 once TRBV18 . TGTGCCAGCTCACCACCGAACAGGAACTATGGCTACACCTTC CASSPPNRNYGYTF
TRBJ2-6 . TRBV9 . TGTGCCAGCAGCGTAGTTGGTTCTGGGGCCAACGTCCTGACTTTC CASSVVGSGANVLTF
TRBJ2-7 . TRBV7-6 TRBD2 TGTGCCAGCAGCTTAGGAGGCCTAGCGGCCTACTACGAGCAGTACTTC CASSLGGLAAYYEQYF
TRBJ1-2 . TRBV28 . TGTGCCAGCAGTCTCCCGCAGGACTATGGCTACACCTTC CASSLPQDYGYTF
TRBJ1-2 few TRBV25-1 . TGTGCCAGCAGTCCCTACCGAGAGGCTGGCTACACCTTC CASSPYREAGYTF
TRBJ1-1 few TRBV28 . TGTGCCAGCGGGCGGACAGAGACCATGAACACTGAAGCTTTCTTT CASGRTETMNTEAFF
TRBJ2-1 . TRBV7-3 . TGTGCCAGCAGCTTGGGACAATACAATGAGCAGTTCTTC CASSLGQYNEQFF
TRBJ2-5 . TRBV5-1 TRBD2 TGCGCCAGCAGCTCGGGACTAGCGGCTCAAGAGACCCAGTACTTC CASSSGLAAQETQYF
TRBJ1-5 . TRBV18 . TGTGCCAGCTCACCAGCCGGGAGTGCGAACCAGCCCCAGCATTTT CASSPAGSANQPQHF
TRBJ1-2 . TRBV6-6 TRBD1 TGTGCCAGCACCTCACAGGGGATTGGGGTGGTAGGCTACACCTTC CASTSQGIGVVGYTF